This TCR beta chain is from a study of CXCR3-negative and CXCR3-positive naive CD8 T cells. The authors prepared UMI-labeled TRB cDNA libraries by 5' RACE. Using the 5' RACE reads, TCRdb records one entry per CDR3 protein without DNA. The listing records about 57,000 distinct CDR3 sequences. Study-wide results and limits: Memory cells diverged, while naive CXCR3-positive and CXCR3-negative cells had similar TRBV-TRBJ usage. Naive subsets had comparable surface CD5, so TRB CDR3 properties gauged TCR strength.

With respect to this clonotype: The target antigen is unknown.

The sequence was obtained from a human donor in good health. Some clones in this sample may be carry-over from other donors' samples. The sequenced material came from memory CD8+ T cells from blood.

The CDR3 is CSVGSGDGYTF. The chain recombines TRBV29-1 with TRBJ1-2; lacking DNA, the TRBD1 call made by TCRdb goes unchecked. This CDR3 spans 11 amino acids. Germline V gives CDR1 SQVTM, CDR2 ANQGSEA.